The 29 T cell receptor beta chains below all came from one sample that was sequenced in a study of glioma-infiltrating T cells. The iRepertoire nested amplicon-rescue multiplex PCR amplified TCR alpha and beta CDR3s from RNA. Using its own MiXCR run on the multiplex PCR reads, TCRdb lists one record per CDR3 protein. The sample contains around 10,000 distinct CDR3 sequences, roughly 61% of which appear only once. The material sequenced was glioma tissue, nonneoplastic brain tissue, or PBMCs (not recorded which). The source of these receptors is a human donor with low-grade glioma or glioblastoma, undergoing nonglioma brain surgery, or in good health (not recorded which).

This clonotype was recorded many times. A much larger clone differs by one base, so this may be a read error. The V and J genes are TRBV7-2 and TRBJ2-1, with a tentative D call TRBD2 (5 bases). Germline CDR1 SGHTA, CDR2 FQGNSA. The CDR3 has 12 residues. The CDR3 sequence is CARSLERRRQFF. The CDR3 bases are TGTGCCCGCAGCTTAGAGAGGAGGCGGCAGTTCTTC.

This clonotype was observed at least ten times. This may be a read error, as it is one base from a much larger clone. The rearrangement links TRBV2 to TRBJ1-1; TRBD1 might be the D (6 bases). CDR1 and CDR2 (germline): SNHLY, FYNNEI. V gave up 2 bases and J gave up 4 bases, with 11 bases separating them. The CDR3 spans 14 residues. The CDR3: CASSEPGQSTEAFF. The CDR3 DNA reads as TGTGCCAGCAGTGAACCAGGACAGAGCACTGAAGCTTTCTTT.

The table lists this clonotype with a count of one. One base away lies a much larger clone, so this may be a sequencing read error. V and J are TRBV6-5 and TRBJ2-7; D unresolved. This CDR3 contains 14 residues. Germline-derived CDR1 and CDR2 are MNHEY and SVGAGI. DNA for the CDR3: TGCGCCAGCAGTGTGACCTCGAAAGGCTACGAGCAGTACTTC. Its protein is CASSVTSKGYEQYF.

As concerns this clonotype: At one of its ends the junction is not consistent with the germline gene, which may arise from a read error. V gene TRBV19 combines with J gene TRBJ1-2; no reliable D call. Germline V gene lookup returns CDR1 LNHDA and CDR2 SQIVND (reference sequence). There are 13 residues in the CDR3. The CDR3 DNA reads TGTGCCAGTAGTAGGCGGGCGCCTCATGGCTACAACTTC. The encoded protein is CASSRRAPHGYNF.

This clonotype has a count of ten or more. The chain has TRBV30 and TRBJ2-3; unclear D gene. The germline CDR1 and CDR2 sequences are GTSNPN and SVGIG (reference sequence). V shed 2 bases and J shed 2 bases, with 5 bases lying between them. There are 12 residues in the CDR3. The CDR3 coding sequence is TGTGCCTGGAGTAAGTTCACAGATACGCAGTATTTT. This encodes CAWSKFTDTQYF.

By share, this clonotype ranks as medium-sized (0.01 to 0.1%). The rearrangement joins TRBV25-1 to TRBJ2-1; D gene unclear. V lost 3 bases and J lost 4, with 4 bases in between. Germline V gene data show CDR1 as MGHDK and CDR2 as SYGVNS. CDR3 length: 12 residues. The CDR3 DNA follows: TGTGCCAGCAGTGAGGTATACAATGAGCAGTTCTTC. Its protein is CASSEVYNEQFF.

The rearrangement links TRBV28 to TRBJ2-7, with D possibly being TRBD1 or TRBD2 (5 bases each). Germline V gene lookup returns CDR1 MDHEN and CDR2 SYDVKM. Trimming took off 9 bases at V and 4 bases at J, with 19 bases between the two ends. The CDR3 runs to 14 residues. CDR3 region: CARSKWGRTYEQYF. The CDR3 nucleotides are TGTGCCAGAAGTAAGTGGGGACGGACTTACGAGCAGTACTTC.

The chain carries TRBV6-1 and TRBJ1-2; 8 positions agree with TRBD1. Germline-derived CDR1 and CDR2 are MNHNS and SASEGT. The CDR3 sequence is 14 residues long. V was clipped by 7 bases and J by 5 bases; unmatched bases: 9. CDR3 DNA sequence: TGTGCCAGCATCCAAGGTGGACAGGGTTATGGCTACACCTTC. It specifies CASIQGGQGYGYTF.

This clonotype was seen many times. The chain joins TRBV6-4 to TRBJ2-1; TRBD2 aligns across 11 bases. This CDR3 region has 15 residues. CDR1 is MRHNA and CDR2 is SNTAGT in the germline V gene. Germline trimming cut 2 bases from V and 5 bases from J; bases unmatched to any gene: 2. The CDR3 bases are TGTGCCAGCAGTGACGTAGCGGGAGGGAACAATGAGCAGTTCTTC. It yields the protein CASSDVAGGNNEQFF.

With respect to this clonotype: The junction differs from germline at one of its ends, possibly a read error. This rearrangement joins TRBV29-1 to TRBJ2-2, with D possibly TRBD2 on 5 matching bases. This CDR3 contains 12 residues. Germline assignment: CDR1 SQVTM and CDR2 ANQGSEA. CDR3 DNA sequence: TGCAGCGTTGAGCCCAACACCGGGGAGCTGCCTTTT. Translation gives CSVEPNTGELPF.

The chain has TRBV20-1 and TRBJ2-3; D is uncertain. Deletions cut 5 bases from V and 4 bases from J, with 16 bases between. There are 14 residues in the CDR3. Germline CDR1 DFQATT, CDR2 SNEGSKA (reference sequence). CDR3 in DNA: TGCAGTGCTCGTACAAGGACGGAAGCAGATACGCAGTATTTT. Its protein product is CSARTRTEADTQYF.

The rearrangement joins TRBV28 to TRBJ2-3; unclear D gene. The CDR3 is made up of 15 amino acids. Germline values: CDR1 MDHEN, CDR2 SYDVKM. V lost 9 bases to trimming and J lost 0 bases, with 16 bases between them. The CDR3 protein is CARSAQGPSTDTQYF. CDR3 DNA sequence: TGTGCCAGAAGTGCCCAAGGGCCAAGCACAGATACGCAGTATTTT.

The chain recombines TRBV20-1 with TRBJ1-2; D remains ambiguous. CDR1 and CDR2 from the germline V gene are DFQATT and SNEGSKA (reference sequence). Trimming removed 6 bases from V and 10 bases from J, with 24 bases in between. The CDR3 runs to 14 residues. The CDR3 reads CSARHLRTLYFYTF. CDR3 DNA: TGCAGTGCGCGACACTTGCGTACGCTATATTTCTACACCTTC.

This clonotype was recorded once. The genes are TRBV28 and TRBJ2-2, with D possibly TRBD1 on 5 matching bases. The CDR3 runs to 15 residues. Germline V gene lookup returns CDR1 MDHEN and CDR2 SYDVKM. The V and J ends lost 5 bases and 1 base respectively, with 11 bases between them. The DNA of the CDR3 is TGTGCCAGCAGTGCCGGACATTTGAACACCGGGGAGCTGTTTTTT. It is translated as CASSAGHLNTGELFF.

The chain combines TRBV6-8 with TRBJ2-3; 7 bases are shared with TRBD1. Germline V gene sequence: CDR1 MNHGY, CDR2 SAAAGT. This CDR3 is built from 15 residues. Trimming took 8 bases from V and 2 from J; bases not matched to a gene: 10. The CDR3 is CASSPQGVATDTQYF. The CDR3 nucleotides read TGTGCCAGCTCGCCTCAGGGGGTAGCCACAGATACGCAGTATTTT.

This chain joins TRBV20-1 and TRBJ1-1, with D hard to call. This CDR3 has 12 amino acids. Germline loops: CDR1 DFQATT, CDR2 SNEGSKA (reference sequence). The V and J ends lost 3 bases and 8 bases respectively, with 13 bases between them. CDR3 DNA: TGCAGTGCTAGTCTAGTGGTCACCGAAGCTTTCTTT. Its translation: CSASLVVTEAFF.

The V gene is TRBV27, the J gene TRBJ2-5, with D hard to call. This CDR3 is built from 13 residues. From germline, CDR1 is MNHEY and CDR2 SMNVEV (reference sequence). V was shortened by 2 bases and J by 8 bases, with 12 bases between the two germline ends. CDR3 coding DNA: TGTGCCAGCAGTTTAAGGGTAAAGGACACCCAGTACTTC. This sequence encodes CASSLRVKDTQYF.

Comment on this clonotype: No conserved phenylalanine or tryptophan is present at the end of the CDR3, so a read error is the likely explanation. No DNA is shown, since the ends of the CDR3 on it are uncertain; the CDR3 is the one TCRdb lists. The chain links TRBV6-2 or TRBV6-3 to TRBJ1-1; the table's D call, TRBD1, has no DNA check behind it. The CDR3 comprises 14 residues, both ends counted. In germline, CDR1 is MNHEY, CDR2 SVGEGT. CDR3 residues: CASSATGDHTEVFL.

Notes on this clonotype: Germline and junction disagree at one end, which may indicate a read error. The chain carries TRBV14 and TRBJ1-1; D unresolved. The germline V gene encodes CDR1 SGHDN and CDR2 FVKESK. The CDR3 has 13 residues. CDR3 DNA: TGTGCCAGCAAAAGCGGCATGAACACCGAAGCTTTCTTT. This gives the protein CASKSGMNTEAFF.

This clonotype was picked up many times. The chain's CDR3 is CASSTRGQLGGGYTF. Written as DNA, the CDR3 is TGTGCCAGTAGCACCCGGGGACAGCTCGGTGGAGGCTACACCTTC. This sequence joins TRBV19 and TRBJ1-2, with TRBD1 identical over 7 bases. CDR1 is LNHDA, CDR2 SQIVND, per germline (reference sequence). The length of the CDR3 is 15 residues. V shed 6 bases and J 8 bases; nucleotides not matched to a gene: 15.

A note on this clonotype: Likely a read error: the CDR3 ends without its conserved phenylalanine or tryptophan. J is TRBJ2-2 and V is TRBV7-2, with TRBD2 matching 10 bases. The junction had 5 bases not matched to a gene; V was cut back by 5 bases and J by 5 bases. CDR3 length: 15 residues. From germline, CDR1 is SGHTA and CDR2 FQGNSA. CDR3 amino acids: CASSQSSGGTGELFP. The CDR3 DNA reads as TGTGCCAGCAGCCAGTCTAGCGGGGGAACCGGGGAGCTGTTTCCT.

Many counts were recorded for this clonotype. CDR3: CASTGQGGDEQYF. The CDR3 bases are TGTGCCAGTACCGGGCAGGGCGGCGACGAGCAGTACTTC. The chain joins TRBV19 to TRBJ2-7, with TRBD1 as a possible D gene (5 bases). Germline assignment: CDR1 LNHDA and CDR2 SQIVND (reference sequence). The CDR3 is 13 residues long. Trimming shortened V by 7 bases and J by 5 bases, and 15 bases separated the two germline ends.

J is TRBJ2-3 and V is TRBV6-6, with 10 nucleotides matching TRBD2. CDR1 is MNHNY, CDR2 SVGAGI, per germline (reference sequence). This CDR3 has 16 residues. V lost 2 bases to trimming and J lost 6 bases; unmatched junction nucleotides: 8. CDR3 DNA sequence: TGTGCCAGCAGTTACCAGATAACTAGCGGGATCGATACGCAGTATTTT. Encoded protein: CASSYQITSGIDTQYF.

J is TRBJ1-1 and V is TRBV29-1; D uncertain. V shed 8 bases and J shed 4 bases, with 11 bases lying between them. Germline V gives CDR1 SQVTM, CDR2 ANQGSEA. The CDR3 loop spans 11 amino acids. This CDR3 is CSMEAGTEAFF. CDR3 sequence (DNA): TGCAGCATGGAAGCTGGCACTGAAGCTTTCTTT.

This clonotype came up many times. This chain connects TRBV18 to TRBJ2-1; 8 positions agree with TRBD2. Losses at the gene ends were 6 bases for V and 2 bases for J; bases not matched to a gene: 9. This CDR3 is 16 amino acids long. The germline V gene has CDR1 KGHSH and CDR2 LQKENI. CDR3 residues: CASSKLETSAYNEQFF. CDR3 in DNA: TGTGCCAGCTCCAAACTGGAGACTAGCGCCTACAATGAGCAGTTCTTC. Filled out from reference TRBV18 and TRBJ2-1, the complete variable domain reads NAGVMQNPRHLVRRRGQEARLRCSPMKGHSHVYWYRQLPEEGLKFMVYLQKENIIDESGMPKERFSAEFPKEGPSILRIQQVVRGDSAAYFCASSKLETSAYNEQFFGPGTRLTVL.

Points on this clonotype: The germline gene is not matched at one end of the junction; a read error may be the cause. The chain couples TRBV3-1 to TRBJ2-7; 12 nucleotides align to TRBD2. Germline values: CDR1 LGHDT, CDR2 YNNKEL (reference sequence). The CDR3 has 16 amino acids. The CDR3 DNA reads TGTGCCATCAGCCCGAGAGCTCTAGCGGGAGGGCCCGAGCAGTACTTC. Its translation is CAISPRALAGGPEQYF.

This clonotype was observed once. The junction differs from germline at one of its ends, possibly a read error. The chain employs TRBV19 and TRBJ1-5; no firm D call. Germline V gene lookup returns CDR1 LNHDA and CDR2 SQIVND (reference sequence). This CDR3 region has 12 residues. This CDR3 is CAISIKLGPQHF. The CDR3 DNA is TGTGCCATTAGTATCAAGTTGGGGCCCCAGCATTTT.

This clonotype was counted a single time. The junction and the germline gene differ at one end; a read error may be behind it. The V call is TRBV18, the J call TRBJ2-1, with D maybe TRBD2 (5 bases). Germline values: CDR1 KGHSH, CDR2 LQKENI. The CDR3 consists of 14 residues. The CDR3 bases are TGTGCCAGCCCACCAATTAGGGAGCTCAATGAGCAGTTCTTC. Translated: CASPPIRELNEQFF. Drawing the rest from reference TRBV18 and TRBJ2-1, the complete variable domain is NAGVMQNPRHLVRRRGQEARLRCSPMKGHSHVYWYRQLPEEGLKFMVYLQKENIIDESGMPKERFSAEFPKEGPSILRIQQVVRGDSAAYFCASPPIRELNEQFFGPGTRLTVL.

In the case of this clonotype: The germline gene is not matched at one end of the junction; a read error may be the cause. The chain joins TRBV6-2 or TRBV6-3 to TRBJ2-1, with D possibly being TRBD2 (5 bases). This CDR3 comprises 16 residues. Germline V gene data show CDR1 as MNHEY and CDR2 as SVGEGT. The CDR3 protein is CVSTSLMGSSYNEKFF. The CDR3 bases are TGTGTCAGCACTTCACTCATGGGGAGCTCCTACAATGAGAAGTTCTTC.